These 3 T cell receptor beta chains were all obtained from the same sample, sequenced in a study of T cell clusters in autoimmune cytopenias. Tens of thousands of genome equivalents of blood DNA were amplified for TRB. Multiplex touch-down PCR amplified TRB using TRB-A and TRB-B pools in one tube. Reprocessing the multiplex PCR reads, TCRdb reports a single entry for every CDR3 protein and omits DNA. The sample totals roughly 8,000 distinct CDR3 sequences. Sequencing was carried out using peripheral blood. These receptors originate from a human donor with an autoimmune cytopenia or autoimmune hepatitis (not recorded which).

Its frequency marks this clonotype as medium-sized. The rearrangement joins TRBV7-9 to TRBJ1-6; checking the TCRdb D call of TRBD1 is not possible without DNA. The germline V gene has CDR1 SEHNR and CDR2 FQNEAQ (reference sequence). The CDR3 loop spans 13 amino acids. This CDR3 reads CASSPDRGSPLHF.

Judged by frequency, this clonotype is medium-sized (0.01 to 0.1%). The chain uses TRBV19 and TRBJ2-5. Germline CDR1 is LNHDA and CDR2 is SQIVND (reference sequence). The CDR3 has 15 amino acids. The CDR3 reads CASSILSGDEETQYF. The full variable domain, completed using reference TRBV19 and TRBJ2-5, is DGGITQSPKYLFRKEGQNVTLSCEQNLNHDAMYWYRQDPGQGLRLIYYSQIVNDFQKGDIAEGYSVSREKKESFPLTVTSAQKNPTAFYLCASSILSGDEETQYFGPGTRLLVL.

The chain is built from TRBV7-2 and TRBJ2-3; TCRdb calls TRBD2, which cannot be checked without DNA. There are 16 residues in the CDR3. CDR1 and CDR2 (germline): SGHTA, FQGNSA. CDR3 protein: CASSHYIGALTDTQYF.